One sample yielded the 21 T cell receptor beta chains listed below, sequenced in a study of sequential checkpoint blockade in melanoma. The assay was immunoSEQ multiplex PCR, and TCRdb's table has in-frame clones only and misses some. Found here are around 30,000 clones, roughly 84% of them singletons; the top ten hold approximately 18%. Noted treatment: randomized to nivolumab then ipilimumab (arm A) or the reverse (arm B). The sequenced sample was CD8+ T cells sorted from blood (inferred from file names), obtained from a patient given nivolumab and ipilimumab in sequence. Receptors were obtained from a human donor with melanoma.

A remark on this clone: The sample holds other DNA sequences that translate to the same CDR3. CDR3 protein: CASLGTGGLNTEAFF. CDR3 coding DNA: TGTGCCAGCCTGGGAACAGGGGGCCTGAACACTGAAGCTTTCTTT. V usage is TRBV6-5 and J usage is TRBJ1-1, with 9 bases identical to TRBD1. CDR3 length: 15 residues. CDR1 is MNHEY, CDR2 SVGAGI, per germline. The ends lost 8 bases at V and 0 bases at J; junction bases unmatched: 7.

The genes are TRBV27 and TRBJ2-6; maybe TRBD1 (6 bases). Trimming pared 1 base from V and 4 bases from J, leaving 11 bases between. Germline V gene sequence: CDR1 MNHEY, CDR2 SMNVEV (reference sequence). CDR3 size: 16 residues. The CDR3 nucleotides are TGTGCCAGCAGTTTATTGGCAGGGGTCGGGGCCAACGTCCTGACTTTC. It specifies CASSLLAGVGANVLTF.

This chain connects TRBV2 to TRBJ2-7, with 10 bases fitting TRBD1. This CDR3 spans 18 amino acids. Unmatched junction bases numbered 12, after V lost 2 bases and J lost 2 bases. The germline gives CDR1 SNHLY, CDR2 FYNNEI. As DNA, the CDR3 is TGTGCCAGCAGTGAACCGTTGCCCCGGGACAGGGGCACCTACGAGCAGTACTTC. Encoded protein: CASSEPLPRDRGTYEQYF.

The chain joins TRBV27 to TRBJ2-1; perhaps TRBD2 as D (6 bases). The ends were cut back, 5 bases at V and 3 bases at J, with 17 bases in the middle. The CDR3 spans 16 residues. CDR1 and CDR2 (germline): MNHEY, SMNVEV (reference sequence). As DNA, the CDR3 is TGTGCCAGCAGTCCGTTAGCGGAGACCCACTACAATGAGCAGTTCTTC. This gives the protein CASSPLAETHYNEQFF.

CDR3 sequence (DNA): TGTGCCACCAGCAGATCGACAGGGGTCGGCGGGGAGCTGTTTTTT. Its translation is CATSRSTGVGGELFF. This rearrangement joins TRBV15 to TRBJ2-2; 8 bases agree with TRBD1. The CDR3 consists of 15 residues. After removal of 2 bases from V and 7 bases from J, the junction contained 6 bases not matched to a gene. Germline V gene sequence: CDR1 LNHNV, CDR2 YYDKDF (reference sequence).

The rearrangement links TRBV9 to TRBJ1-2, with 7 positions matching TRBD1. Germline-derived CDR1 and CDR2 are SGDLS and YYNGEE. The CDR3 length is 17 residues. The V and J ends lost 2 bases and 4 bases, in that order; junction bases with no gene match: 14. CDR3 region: CASSVARGSITSYGYTF. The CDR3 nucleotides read TGTGCCAGCAGCGTGGCCAGGGGGTCAATAACTTCCTATGGCTACACCTTC.

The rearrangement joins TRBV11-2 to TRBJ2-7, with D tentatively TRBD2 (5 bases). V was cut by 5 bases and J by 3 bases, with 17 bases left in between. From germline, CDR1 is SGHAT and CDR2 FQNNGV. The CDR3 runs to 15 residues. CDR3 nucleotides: TGTGCCAGCAGCGATAACGGGGTTAACATCTACGAGCAGTACTTC. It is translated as CASSDNGVNIYEQYF.

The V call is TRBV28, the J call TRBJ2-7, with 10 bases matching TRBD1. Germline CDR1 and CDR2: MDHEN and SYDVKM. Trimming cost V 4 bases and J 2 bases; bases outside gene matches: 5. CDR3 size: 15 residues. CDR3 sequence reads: CASSYGQGGTYEQYF. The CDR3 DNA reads TGTGCCAGCAGTTACGGACAGGGGGGGACCTACGAGCAGTACTTC.

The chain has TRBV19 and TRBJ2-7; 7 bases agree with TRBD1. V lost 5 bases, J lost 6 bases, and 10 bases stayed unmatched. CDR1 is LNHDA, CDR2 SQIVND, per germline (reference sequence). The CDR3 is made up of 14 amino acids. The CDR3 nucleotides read TGTGCCAGTAGTCCGCTACAGGGGTTGATCGAGCAGTACTTC. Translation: CASSPLQGLIEQYF.

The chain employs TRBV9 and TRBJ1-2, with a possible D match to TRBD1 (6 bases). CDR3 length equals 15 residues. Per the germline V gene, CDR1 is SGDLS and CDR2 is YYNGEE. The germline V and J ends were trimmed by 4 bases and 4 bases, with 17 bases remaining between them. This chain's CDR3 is CASSLFEQGFYGYTF. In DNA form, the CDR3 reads TGTGCCAGCAGCCTATTCGAACAGGGATTCTATGGCTACACCTTC.

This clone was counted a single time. CDR3 sequence reads: CASSGTSGYNEQFF. Here the CDR3 DNA reads TGTGCCAGCAGTGGGACTAGCGGCTACAATGAGCAGTTCTTC. The rearrangement uses TRBV2 and TRBJ2-1; TRBD2 matches 10 bases. Looked up from germline, CDR1 is SNHLY and CDR2 is FYNNEI. The CDR3 spans 14 residues. V trimming: 4 bases; J trimming: 3 bases; junction bases outside the gene matches: 0.

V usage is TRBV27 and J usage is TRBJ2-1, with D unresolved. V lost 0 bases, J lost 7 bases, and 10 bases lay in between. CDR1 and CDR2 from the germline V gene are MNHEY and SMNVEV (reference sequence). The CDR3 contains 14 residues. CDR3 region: CASSLSLLFNEQFF. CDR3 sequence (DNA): TGTGCCAGCAGTTTATCTCTCCTGTTTAATGAGCAGTTCTTC.

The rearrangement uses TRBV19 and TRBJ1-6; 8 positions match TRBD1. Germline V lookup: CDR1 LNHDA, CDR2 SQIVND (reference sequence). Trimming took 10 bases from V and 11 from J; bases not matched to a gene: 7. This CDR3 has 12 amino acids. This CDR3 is CAIGQGRTPLHF. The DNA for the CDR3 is TGTGCCATCGGACAGGGCAGGACACCCCTCCACTTT.

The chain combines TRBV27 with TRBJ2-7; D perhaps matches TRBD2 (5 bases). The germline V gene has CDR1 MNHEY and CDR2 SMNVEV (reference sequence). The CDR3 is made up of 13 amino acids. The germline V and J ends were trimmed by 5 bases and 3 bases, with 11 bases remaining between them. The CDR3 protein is CASSPGVYYEQYF. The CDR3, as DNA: TGTGCCAGCAGTCCCGGGGTCTACTACGAGCAGTACTTC.

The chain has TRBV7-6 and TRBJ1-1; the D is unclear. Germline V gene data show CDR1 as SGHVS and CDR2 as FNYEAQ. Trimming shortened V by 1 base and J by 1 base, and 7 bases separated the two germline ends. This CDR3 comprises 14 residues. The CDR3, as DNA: TGTGCCAGCAGCTTAGGTGGGCAGAACACTGAAGCTTTCTTT. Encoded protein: CASSLGGQNTEAFF.

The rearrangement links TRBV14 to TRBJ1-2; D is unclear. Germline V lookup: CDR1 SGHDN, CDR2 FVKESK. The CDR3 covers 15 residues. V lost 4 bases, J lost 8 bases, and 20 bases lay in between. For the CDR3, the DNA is TGTGCCAGCAGCCCCTATACTACCGGCGGAGTCGGCTACACCTTC. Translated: CASSPYTTGGVGYTF.

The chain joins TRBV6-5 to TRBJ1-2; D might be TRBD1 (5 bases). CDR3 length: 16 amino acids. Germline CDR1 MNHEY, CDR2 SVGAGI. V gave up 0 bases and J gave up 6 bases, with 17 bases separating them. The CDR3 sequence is CASSYSRGGKRDGYTF. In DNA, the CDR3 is TGTGCCAGCAGTTACTCGCGGGGCGGCAAGAGAGATGGCTACACCTTC.

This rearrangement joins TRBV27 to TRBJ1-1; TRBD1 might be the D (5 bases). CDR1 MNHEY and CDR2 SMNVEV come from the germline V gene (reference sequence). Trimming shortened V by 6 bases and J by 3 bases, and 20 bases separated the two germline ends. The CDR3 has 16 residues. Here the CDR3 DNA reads TGTGCCAGCAGACGGGACTCGGGGGTATTTCACACTGAAGCTTTCTTT. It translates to CASRRDSGVFHTEAFF.

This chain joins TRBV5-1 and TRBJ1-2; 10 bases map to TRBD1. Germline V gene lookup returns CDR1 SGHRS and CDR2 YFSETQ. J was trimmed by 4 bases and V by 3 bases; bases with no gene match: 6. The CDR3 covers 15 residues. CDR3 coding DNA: TGCGCCAGCAGCTCTGGGGACAGGGGTATCTATGGCTACACCTTC. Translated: CASSSGDRGIYGYTF.

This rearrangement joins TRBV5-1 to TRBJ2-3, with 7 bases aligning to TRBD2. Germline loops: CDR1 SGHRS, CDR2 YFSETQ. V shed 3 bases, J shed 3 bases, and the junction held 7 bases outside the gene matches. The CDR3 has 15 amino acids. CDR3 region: CASSWWGGKTDTQYF. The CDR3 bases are TGCGCCAGCAGCTGGTGGGGGGGGAAAACAGATACGCAGTATTTT. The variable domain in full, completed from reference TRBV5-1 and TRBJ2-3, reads KAGVTQTPRYLIKTRGQQVTLSCSPISGHRSVSWYQQTPGQGLQFLFEYFSETQRNKGNFPGRFSGRQFSNSRSEMNVSTLELGDSALYLCASSWWGGKTDTQYFGPGTRLTVL.

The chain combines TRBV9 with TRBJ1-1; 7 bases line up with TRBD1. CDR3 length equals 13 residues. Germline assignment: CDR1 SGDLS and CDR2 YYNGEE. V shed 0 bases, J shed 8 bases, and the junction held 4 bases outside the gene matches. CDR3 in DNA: TGTGCCAGCAGCGTAGGGTTACAGGGGGAAGCTTTCTTT. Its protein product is CASSVGLQGEAFF. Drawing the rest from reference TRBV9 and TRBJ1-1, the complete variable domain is DSGVTQTPKHLITATGQRVTLRCSPRSGDLSVYWYQQSLDQGLQFLIQYYNGEERAKGNILERFSAQQFPDLHSELNLSSLELGDSALYFCASSVGLQGEAFFGQGTRLTVV.